This note documents a single T cell receptor beta chain sequence. Antigen unknown. The CDR3 has 14 amino acids. Germline loops: CDR1 MNHEY, CDR2 SVGAGI. Germline trimming cut 6 bases from V and 9 bases from J; bases unmatched to any gene: 7. This entry comes from a study of cytomegalovirus exposure and HLA in healthy donors. Study-wide background: Membership in the Caucasian-associated ancestry cluster was found for 81% of about 430 genotyped donors. Regarding the study as a whole: The productive fraction for most TCR beta V segments was about 87% or about 30% in an earlier analysis. Roughly even sequencing depth across donors was the assumption behind the presence/absence analyses.

The study ran its PCR with 60 Vbeta and 13 Jbeta primers. Profiling relied on immunoSEQ multiplex PCR, and the TCRdb table lists in-frame clones only, not all of them. This table has 60,000 or so clones, approximately 80% appearing once. Those who donated were healthy bone marrow donors. Sequenced: PBMCs. The receptor was isolated from a woman aged 35 to 49 in good health and CMV-seropositive. J is TRBJ1-6 and V is TRBV6-5, with 8 bases aligning to TRBD1. For the CDR3, the DNA is TGTGCCAGCAGGTCGACAGGGGTCTCTTCACCCCTCCACTTT. This translates into CASRSTGVSSPLHF.